Listed here are 12 T cell receptor beta chains from one sample, sequenced in a study of shared clonotypes between healthy human individuals. TCRdb keeps only in-frame clones here, not all; method: immunoSEQ multiplex PCR. The table shows around 1.9 million clones, with 80% to 95% occurring only once. The naive CD8 fraction comprised CD45RO-negative cells positively selected for CCR7 and excluded terminally differentiated effector memory CD45RA+ cells. Sequencing was carried out using naive CD8+ T cells from PBMCs. The receptors derive from a man aged 18 to 30 in good health. Some clones in this sample may be carry-over from other donors' samples.

The V gene is TRBV6-5, the J gene TRBJ2-7; D remains ambiguous. Per the germline V gene, CDR1 is MNHEY and CDR2 is SVGAGI. Trimming cost V 6 bases and J 3 bases, with 12 bases left between them. The CDR3 has 13 amino acids. For the CDR3, the DNA is TGTGCCAGCAGCTCCACGCCCTTCTACGAGCAGTACTTC. Translated: CASSSTPFYEQYF.

The table lists this clone with a count of one. The V gene is TRBV6-1, the J gene TRBJ1-1; unclear D gene. V was pared by 6 bases and J by 4 bases, with 15 bases between. The CDR3 contains 14 residues. Germline V gives CDR1 MNHNS, CDR2 SASEGT. In DNA form, the CDR3 reads TGTGCCAGCAGCGGCGACTCTTCGATCACTGAAGCTTTCTTT. It is translated as CASSGDSSITEAFF.

This clone appeared a single time. V is TRBV11-2 and J is TRBJ2-6, with 8 bases matching TRBD1. Per the germline V gene, CDR1 is SGHAT and CDR2 is FQNNGV. The CDR3 runs to 19 residues. Trimming at V came to 6 bases and at J to 4 bases, leaving 17 bases not matched to a gene. CDR3 in amino acids: CASSPGQGPGLRGANVLTF. In nucleotides, the CDR3 is TGTGCCAGCAGTCCCGGACAGGGACCGGGGTTACGAGGGGCCAACGTCCTGACTTTC.

Turning to this clone: At one of its ends the junction is not consistent with the germline gene, which may arise from a read error. CDR3 bases: TGTGCCAGCAGTTTCAAGGACAGGGGGCGAGTGGAGAACTTC. Its protein is CASSFKDRGRVENF. This rearrangement joins TRBV27 to TRBJ2-7; 11 bases line up with TRBD1. The CDR3 is made up of 14 amino acids. Germline CDR1 is MNHEY and CDR2 is SMNVEV (reference sequence).

This chain connects TRBV28 to TRBJ2-3; 8 bases match TRBD2. Germline assignment: CDR1 MDHEN and CDR2 SYDVKM. Trimming at V came to 4 bases and at J to 0 bases, leaving 6 bases not matched to a gene. The CDR3 covers 16 residues. The CDR3 coding sequence is TGTGCCAGCAGTTGGACTAGCAGTTCTAGCACAGATACGCAGTATTTT. Its protein product is CASSWTSSSSTDTQYF.

J is TRBJ1-5 and V is TRBV4-1, with TRBD1 identical over 10 bases. The CDR3 has 17 amino acids. Germline V lookup: CDR1 MGHRA, CDR2 YSYEKL. Trimming at V came to 4 bases and at J to 6 bases, leaving 12 bases not matched to a gene. This chain's CDR3 is CASSPLTGTGEGQPQHF. The CDR3 DNA is TGCGCCAGCAGCCCCTTAACTGGGACAGGGGAAGGTCAGCCCCAGCATTTT.

V gene TRBV6-5 combines with J gene TRBJ2-7; TRBD2 matches 9 bases. V was clipped by 5 bases and J by 5 bases; unmatched bases: 7. Germline loops: CDR1 MNHEY, CDR2 SVGAGI. The CDR3 spans 14 residues. The CDR3 protein is CASSRLRTSDEQYF. CDR3 in DNA: TGTGCCAGCAGTCGGCTGAGGACTAGCGACGAGCAGTACTTC.

The V call is TRBV11-2, the J call TRBJ2-7; D unclear. Germline V gene lookup returns CDR1 SGHAT and CDR2 FQNNGV. V shed 0 bases and J shed 3 bases, with 12 bases lying between them. The CDR3 contains 15 residues. The CDR3 nucleotides read TGTGCCAGCAGCTTAGAACCGCAAACATTCTACGAGCAGTACTTC. Its protein product is CASSLEPQTFYEQYF.

The J gene is TRBJ1-1, the V gene TRBV19; 9 bases fit TRBD1. The CDR3 has 18 residues. Germline V gene lookup returns CDR1 LNHDA and CDR2 SQIVND (reference sequence). J gave up 4 bases and V 6 bases, and 18 bases lay outside the gene matches. CDR3 nucleotides: TGTGCCAGTAGGATTACTATAGAGCCAACAGGGGGCGGCACTGAAGCTTTCTTT. Translating gives CASRITIEPTGGGTEAFF. The full variable domain, its missing parts supplied by reference TRBV19 and TRBJ1-1, is DGGITQSPKYLFRKEGQNVTLSCEQNLNHDAMYWYRQDPGQGLRLIYYSQIVNDFQKGDIAEGYSVSREKKESFPLTVTSAQKNPTAFYLCASRITIEPTGGGTEAFFGQGTRLTVV.

The chain is built from TRBV28 and TRBJ1-2, with D perhaps TRBD1 (5 bases). The length of the CDR3 is 12 residues. Germline V CDR1 and CDR2: MDHEN, SYDVKM. V was shortened by 7 bases and J by 7 bases, with 13 bases between the two germline ends. CDR3 DNA: TGTGCCAGCACCCCGAGTGGGGGTGGCTACACCTTC. Protein sequence: CASTPSGGGYTF.

About this clone: Distinct nucleotide sequences in the sample also encode this CDR3. The CDR3 sequence is CSATSYEQYF. In nucleotides, the CDR3 is TGCAGTGCTACCAGCTACGAGCAGTACTTC. The chain has TRBV20-1 and TRBJ2-7, with unresolved D. V gave up 4 bases and J gave up 3 bases, with 4 bases separating them. Germline values: CDR1 DFQATT, CDR2 SNEGSKA (reference sequence). The CDR3 runs to 10 residues.

This chain connects TRBV5-4 to TRBJ1-2; possible D gene TRBD1, 5 bases. This CDR3 spans 17 amino acids. The V end was cut by 1 base, the J end by 5 bases, with 21 bases between. Germline V gives CDR1 SGHNT, CDR2 YYREEE (reference sequence). This CDR3 reads CASSLTLGPPGGYGYTF. Written as DNA, the CDR3 is TGTGCCAGCAGCTTGACCTTAGGGCCCCCGGGGGGATATGGCTACACCTTC.